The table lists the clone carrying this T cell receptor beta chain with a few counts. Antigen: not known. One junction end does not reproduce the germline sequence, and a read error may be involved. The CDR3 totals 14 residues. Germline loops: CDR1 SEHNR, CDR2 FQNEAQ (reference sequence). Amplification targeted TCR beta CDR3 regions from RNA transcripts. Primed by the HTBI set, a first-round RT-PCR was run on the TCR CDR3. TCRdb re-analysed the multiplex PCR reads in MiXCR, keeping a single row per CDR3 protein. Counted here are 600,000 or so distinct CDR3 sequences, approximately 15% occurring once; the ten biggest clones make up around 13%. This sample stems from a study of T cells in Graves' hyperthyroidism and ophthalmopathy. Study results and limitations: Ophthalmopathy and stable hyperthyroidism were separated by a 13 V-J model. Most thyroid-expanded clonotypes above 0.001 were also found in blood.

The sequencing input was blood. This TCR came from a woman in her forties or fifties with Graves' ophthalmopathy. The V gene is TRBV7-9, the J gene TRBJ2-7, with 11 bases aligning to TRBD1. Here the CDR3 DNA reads TGTGCCAGCAGCTTCGGACAGGGGGCTTACGGGCAGTACTTC. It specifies CASSFGQGAYGQYF.